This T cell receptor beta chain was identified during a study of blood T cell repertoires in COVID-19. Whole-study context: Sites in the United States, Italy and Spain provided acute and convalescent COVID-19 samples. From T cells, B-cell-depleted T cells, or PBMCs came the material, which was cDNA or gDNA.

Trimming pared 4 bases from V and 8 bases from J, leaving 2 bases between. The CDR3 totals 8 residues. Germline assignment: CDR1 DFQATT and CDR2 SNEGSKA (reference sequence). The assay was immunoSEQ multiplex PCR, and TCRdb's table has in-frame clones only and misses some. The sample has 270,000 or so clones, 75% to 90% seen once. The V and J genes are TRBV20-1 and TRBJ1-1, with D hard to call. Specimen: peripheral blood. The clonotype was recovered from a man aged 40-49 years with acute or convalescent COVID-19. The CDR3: CSATEAFF. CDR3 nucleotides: TGCAGTGCTACAGAAGCTTTCTTT.